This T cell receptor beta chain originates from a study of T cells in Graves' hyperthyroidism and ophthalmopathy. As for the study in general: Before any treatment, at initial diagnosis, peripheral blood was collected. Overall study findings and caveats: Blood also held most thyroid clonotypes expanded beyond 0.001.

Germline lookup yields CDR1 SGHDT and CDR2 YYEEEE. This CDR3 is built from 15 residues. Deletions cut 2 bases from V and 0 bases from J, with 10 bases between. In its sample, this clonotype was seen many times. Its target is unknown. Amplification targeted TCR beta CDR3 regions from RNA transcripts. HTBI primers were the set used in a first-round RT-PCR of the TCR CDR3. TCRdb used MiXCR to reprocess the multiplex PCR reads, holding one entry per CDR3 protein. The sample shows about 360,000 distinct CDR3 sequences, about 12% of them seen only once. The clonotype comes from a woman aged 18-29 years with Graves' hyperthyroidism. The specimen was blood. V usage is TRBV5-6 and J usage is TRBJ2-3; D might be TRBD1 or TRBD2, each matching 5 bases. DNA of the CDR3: TGTGCCAGCAGCTTCGGGACGGAAAGCACAGATACGCAGTATTTT. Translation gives CASSFGTESTDTQYF.